The rows below give T cell receptor beta chains drawn from one sample of a study of T cells in Graves' hyperthyroidism and ophthalmopathy. TCRdb processed the multiplex PCR reads anew with MiXCR; each CDR3 protein has one entry. The data contain fewer than 350,000 distinct CDR3 sequences, approximately 18% of them seen just once; the ten biggest clones take up about half. Sequenced sample: blood. The receptors were gathered from a woman aged 50 to 60 with Graves' hyperthyroidism. Each CDR3 is given with its conserved first and last residue. D genes are given only for firm matches. A row's size may be missing; if present it is once, few, many or a size class.

size	D	V	J	CDR3	DNA
many	NA	TRBV3-1	TRBJ1-1	CASSQGVWEGMNTEAFF	TGTGCCAGCAGCCAAGGGGTCTGGGAGGGAATGAACACTGAAGCTTTCTTT
NA	NA	TRBV7-9	TRBJ2-2	CASSQVEGSGELFF	TGTGCCAGCAGCCAAGTGGAGGGGTCCGGGGAGCTGTTTTTT
few	TRBD2	TRBV10-1	TRBJ2-7	CASGLGSEQYF	TGCGCCAGCGGACTAGGCTCCGAGCAGTACTTC
few	TRBD2	TRBV6-5	TRBJ2-7	CASSYSVAGVSEQYF	TGTGCCAGCAGTTACTCGGTAGCGGGAGTCTCCGAGCAGTACTTC
many	TRBD2	TRBV5-1	TRBJ2-7	CASSSGLAELLYEQYF	TGCGCCAGCAGCTCAGGACTAGCGGAGCTGCTCTACGAGCAGTACTTC
many	NA	TRBV5-1	TRBJ2-1	CASSSGGGGQTSYNEQFF	TGCGCCAGCAGCTCGGGAGGGGGGGGACAGACCTCCTACAATGAGCAGTTCTTC
many	TRBD2	TRBV7-3	TRBJ2-3	CASSPDLSGGADTQYF	TGTGCCAGCAGCCCCGACCTTAGCGGGGGGGCAGATACGCAGTATTTT
NA	NA	TRBV28	TRBJ2-7	CASTRTVSYEQYF	TGTGCCAGCACAAGGACAGTCTCCTACGAGCAGTACTTC
many	NA	TRBV12-3/TRBV12-4	TRBJ2-3	CASSLRRGGDTQYF	TGTGCCAGCAGTTTAAGGAGAGGGGGAGATACGCAGTATTTT
few	NA	TRBV6-1	TRBJ2-5	CASSTLRRRKQETQYF	TGTGCCAGCAGCACCCTACGACGGAGAAAACAAGAGACCCAGTACTTC
NA	NA	TRBV10-3	TRBJ2-2	CAISVGVANTGELFF	TGTGCCATCAGTGTTGGGGTTGCGAACACCGGGGAGCTGTTTTTT
NA	TRBD1	TRBV5-8	TRBJ2-3	CASSSRTGGTDTQYF	TGTGCCAGCAGCTCCAGGACAGGGGGCACAGATACGCAGTATTTT
many	TRBD1	TRBV6-2/TRBV6-3	TRBJ1-2	CASSYLGQGGGYTF	TGTGCCAGCAGTTACTTGGGACAGGGCGGCGGCTACACCTTC
many	NA	TRBV3-1	TRBJ2-7	CASSPRDGSYEQYF	TGTGCCAGCAGCCCCAGGGACGGCTCCTACGAGCAGTACTTC
NA	NA	TRBV5-6	TRBJ2-5	CASSFWGAIETQYF	TGTGCCAGCAGCTTTTGGGGCGCAATTGAGACCCAGTACTTC
few	NA	TRBV12-3/TRBV12-4	TRBJ1-4	CASSLVPDSVLFF	TGTGCCAGCAGTTTAGTTCCGGACAGCGTACTGTTTTTT
NA	TRBD1	TRBV30	TRBJ2-5	CAWSTGGVETQYF	TGTGCCTGGAGTACAGGGGGCGTAGAGACCCAGTACTTC
NA	NA	TRBV6-1	TRBJ1-4	CASSEAVDRAHEKLFF	TGTGCCAGCAGTGAAGCGGTGGACAGAGCCCATGAAAAACTGTTTTTT
once	NA	TRBV28	TRBJ2-1	CASSPNLAGSYNEQFF	TGTGCCAGCAGCCCCAATTTAGCAGGCTCCTACAATGAGCAGTTCTTC
many	NA	TRBV28	TRBJ2-7	CASSLFGRGSYEQYF	TGTGCCAGCAGTTTATTCGGGAGAGGCTCCTACGAGCAGTACTTC
many	NA	TRBV11-2	TRBJ1-1	CASSLGGAYRAFF	TGTGCCAGCAGCTTAGGGGGGGCATACCGAGCTTTCTTT
NA	TRBD1	TRBV20-1	TRBJ2-2	CSAGPGQGWTGELFF	TGCAGTGCGGGCCCGGGACAGGGATGGACCGGGGAGCTGTTTTTT
many	NA	TRBV20-1	TRBJ2-7	CSAIDFSYEQYF	TGCAGTGCTATAGACTTCTCCTACGAGCAGTACTTC
few	NA	TRBV28	TRBJ2-7	CASSWDTYEQYF	TGTGCCAGCAGTTGGGACACCTACGAGCAGTACTTC
few	TRBD2	TRBV13	TRBJ2-2	CASSIGLAGNTGELFF	TGTGCCAGCAGCATAGGACTAGCGGGGAACACCGGGGAGCTGTTTTTT
many	TRBD2	TRBV2	TRBJ2-3	CASKYGLAAPNTQYF	TGTGCCAGCAAGTATGGACTAGCGGCCCCCAATACGCAGTATTTT
NA	NA	TRBV15	TRBJ1-1	CATSRVVGQDTEAFF	TGTGCCACCAGCAGAGTGGTAGGGCAGGACACTGAAGCTTTCTTT
many	NA	TRBV6-6	TRBJ2-1	CASSYSPYNEQFF	TGTGCCAGCAGTTACAGCCCCTACAATGAGCAGTTCTTC
many	NA	TRBV5-1	TRBJ1-2	CASSRLGEYGYTF	TGCGCCAGCAGCCGACTCGGGGAGTATGGCTACACCTTC
NA	NA	TRBV5-1	TRBJ2-2	CASSLVVGSGELFF	TGCGCCAGCAGCTTGGTTGTTGGTTCCGGGGAGCTGTTTTTT
NA	NA	TRBV10-3	TRBJ2-7	CAGGMQGAVGEQYF	TGTGCCGGAGGCATGCAGGGAGCGGTCGGCGAGCAGTACTTC
many	TRBD1	TRBV30	TRBJ1-1	CAHQGQPNTEAFF	TGTGCCCACCAGGGACAGCCCAACACTGAAGCTTTCTTT